These T cell receptor beta chains were read from a single sample in a study of cytomegalovirus exposure and HLA in healthy donors. The repertoire was sequenced with immunoSEQ multiplex PCR; TCRdb's copy has only in-frame clones and lacks some. The data show about 100,000 clones, approximately 95% seen once. What was sequenced was PBMCs. All receptors come from a woman aged 18-30 years in good health and CMV-seronegative. Both conserved end residues are part of each CDR3. The D gene is left open where the match is weak. Size values are once, few and many counts, or a class for expanded clones, and some rows have none.

TGCGCCAGCAGCTTCGGGGGGCGCTACGAGCAGTACTTC CASSFGGRYEQYF . . TRBV5-1 13 TRBJ2-7
TGTGCCTGGAGTCAAGTACCTCCGGGACATAAGTACTTC CAWSQVPPGHKYF . . TRBV30 13 TRBJ2-5
TGCAGCGTTGCGCGGGGGATCCCTAACACCGGGGAGCTGTTTTTT CSVARGIPNTGELFF TRBD2 . TRBV29-1 15 TRBJ2-2
TGCAGCGCCGGACTAGCGGGGGGGTCCGCCTACAATGAGCAGTTCTTC CSAGLAGGSAYNEQFF TRBD2 . TRBV29-1 16 TRBJ2-1
TGTGCCAGCAGCCGCGGGGCTGAAGAGACCCAGTACTTC CASSRGAEETQYF . . TRBV7-2 13 TRBJ2-5
TGTGCCACCAGCAGGGAGTTCGCAGAGACCCAGTACTTC CATSREFAETQYF . . TRBV15 13 TRBJ2-5
TGTGCCAGCACCCGAGGGGCAGGGGGCGGCTATGGCTACACCTTC CASTRGAGGGYGYTF TRBD1 . TRBV7-2 15 TRBJ1-2
TGTGCCAGTGGCCGGGGGATGAACACTGAAGCTTTCTTT CASGRGMNTEAFF . . TRBV25-1 13 TRBJ1-1
TGCGCCAGCAGCTTGGCCTCCAGGACTAGCCGGCCAGAGACCCAGTACTTC CASSLASRTSRPETQYF TRBD2 . TRBV5-1 17 TRBJ2-5
TGTGCCAGCAGTCCGGGGTGGGGGCCCGAACAAGAGACCCAGTACTTC CASSPGWGPEQETQYF . . TRBV4-2 16 TRBJ2-5
TGTGCCAGCAAGAGACAGGGGACTGAAGCTTTCTTT CASKRQGTEAFF TRBD1 . TRBV27 12 TRBJ1-1
TGTGCCAGCAATCGGAAAGGGGGTGGGGAGACCCAGTACTTC CASNRKGGGETQYF . . TRBV28 14 TRBJ2-5
TGTGCCAGCAGCTTAGGCCTAGCTTTCGACGAGCAGTACTTC CASSLGLAFDEQYF . . TRBV7-2 14 TRBJ2-7
TGTGCCAGCAGTGGAGGACAGGGCTATAATTCACCCCTCCACTTT CASSGGQGYNSPLHF TRBD1 . TRBV2 15 TRBJ1-6
TGTGCCAGCAGTTATGAACAGTTGAGCTACGAGCAGTACTTC CASSYEQLSYEQYF . . TRBV6-6 14 TRBJ2-7
TGTGCCAGCAGTTATGCAGATCAAGAGACCCAGTACTTC CASSYADQETQYF . . TRBV6-5 13 TRBJ2-5
TGTGCCAGCCCCCCTGGAGGCTCGGCTATTTGTCAGCCCCAGCATTTT CASPPGGSAICQPQHF . . TRBV18 16 TRBJ1-5
TGTGCCAGCAGCTTGGGGCTTGCGGAAAAACTGTTTTTT CASSLGLAEKLFF . . TRBV7-9 13 TRBJ1-4
TGTGCCAGCAGCGCCCTCGGACAGGGCGCCAAAAACATTCAGTACTTC CASSALGQGAKNIQYF TRBD1 . TRBV7-2 16 TRBJ2-4
TGTGCCAGCAGCTGGACAGGGAGCAATCAGCCCCAGCATTTT CASSWTGSNQPQHF TRBD1 . TRBV6-1 14 TRBJ1-5
TGTGCCAGCAGCGCCAGAAGCGGGGGGGCGGATACGCAGTATTTT CASSARSGGADTQYF TRBD2 . TRBV9 15 TRBJ2-3
TGTGCCAGCAGTTACCGCGGGACAGGGGGCGATAGTTTCTTT CASSYRGTGGDSFF TRBD1 once TRBV6-5 14 TRBJ1-1
TGTGCCAGCAGTGCACAGGGGCCCGAAGCTTTCTTT CASSAQGPEAFF TRBD1 . TRBV7-2 12 TRBJ1-1
TGTGCCAGCAGTCAAGGGACAGGGGACGGCTATGGCTACACCTTC CASSQGTGDGYGYTF TRBD1 . TRBV28 15 TRBJ1-2
TGTGCCAGCAGCTTAGGTTTTGGACACGCGAACACCGGGGAGCTGTTTTTT CASSLGFGHANTGELFF . . TRBV7-8 17 TRBJ2-2
TGTGCCAGCAGTGATTCGTTCGACAATGAGCAGTTCTTC CASSDSFDNEQFF . . TRBV2 13 TRBJ2-1
TGTGCCAGCAGCGACAGGGGTCGCAATCAGCCCCAGCATTTT CASSDRGRNQPQHF TRBD1 . TRBV6-1 14 TRBJ1-5
TGTGCCAGCAGTGACCCCGGGGGTCTCTTCGAGCAGTACTTC CASSDPGGLFEQYF . few TRBV6-5 14 TRBJ2-7
TGTGCCTGGGACCGACAGGGTACGAAGGAGCAGTACTTC CAWDRQGTKEQYF TRBD1 . TRBV30 13 TRBJ2-7
TGTGCCAGCAGCGTAGGACAGGACAATCAGCCCCAGCATTTT CASSVGQDNQPQHF . . TRBV9 14 TRBJ1-5
TGTGCCAGCAGCTTTCTGCAGGGACAGGAAGCTTTCTTT CASSFLQGQEAFF TRBD1 . TRBV7-3 13 TRBJ1-1
TGTGCCAGCAGCCAAGCTAGGCGGGGGGGGAAGACCCAGTACTTC CASSQARRGGKTQYF TRBD2 . TRBV14 15 TRBJ2-5
TGTGCCAGCTCACCAATATCTCGGCAGGGGGTAACCACTGAAGCTTTCTTT CASSPISRQGVTTEAFF TRBD1 . TRBV18 17 TRBJ1-1
TGTGCCAGCAGCTCCCGACGGGGACTTTCACCCCTCCACTTT CASSSRRGLSPLHF . . TRBV7-2 14 TRBJ1-6
TGTGCCAGTAGTACCGGACAGGGATTCCACGAGCAGTACTTC CASSTGQGFHEQYF TRBD1 once TRBV19 14 TRBJ2-7
TGTGCCAGCGGCGGGGGCACAGATACGCAGTATTTT CASGGGTDTQYF . . TRBV28 12 TRBJ2-3
TGCGCCAGCAGCTTGGTGGCAACCATTAGCACAGATACGCAGTATTTT CASSLVATISTDTQYF . . TRBV5-1 16 TRBJ2-3
TGCAGCGTTGCGAAGGGAACTAGCGGGGGAACCTCCTACGAGCAGTACTTC CSVAKGTSGGTSYEQYF TRBD2 . TRBV29-1 17 TRBJ2-7
TGTGCCAGCAGGGGACAGGAGACAAGCTCTGGGGCCAACGTCCTGACTTTC CASRGQETSSGANVLTF TRBD1 . TRBV2 17 TRBJ2-6
TGCGCCAGCAGCTTTGACGCTAGCGGGGGGGCAGGAGATACGCAGTATTTT CASSFDASGGAGDTQYF TRBD2 . TRBV5-1 17 TRBJ2-3
TGCGCCAGCAGCCTCACCTCTATTGGACAGGGGCACTATGGCTACACCTTC CASSLTSIGQGHYGYTF TRBD1 once TRBV4-1 17 TRBJ1-2
TGTGCCAGCAGCGTAGGTGTGGGACAGACTGAAGCTTTCTTT CASSVGVGQTEAFF TRBD1 . TRBV9 14 TRBJ1-1
TGTGCCAGCAGGGGGGAGGGACGGGCGAACACTGAAGCTTTCTTT CASRGEGRANTEAFF . . TRBV28 15 TRBJ1-1
TGTGCCAGCAGCCGTGGGGGAAGCAGGGGGGATACGCAGTATTTT CASSRGGSRGDTQYF TRBD1 . TRBV7-8 15 TRBJ2-3